This T cell receptor (beta chain) stems from a study of neoadjuvant anti-PD-1 for oral cavity cancer (dated by TCRdb to about 2021). Turning to the overall study: Before undergoing curative-intent surgical resection, most patients got three to four biweekly nivolumab doses at 3 mg/kg. A fourth nivolumab dose was given around day 43 to patients without progression, and definitive surgical resection was performed in those patients on days 50-56. Under RECIST 1.1, patients with complete response, partial response or stable disease were classed as responders, and patients with progression were classed as non-responders. The parent correlative cohort included roughly 13 patients, with an approximately 30% response rate. Broader findings and caveats from the paper: Greater tumor shrinkage correlated with larger post-treatment sizes of preexisting intratumoral clones, which suggests that expansion of preexisting clones contributed to response. A higher pretreatment blood Treg/Th17 ratio correlated with both higher pretreatment blood TCRbeta clonality and lower post-treatment tumor TCRbeta clonality. The TCR analyses had only a few patients in each response group, and the authors called for validation in larger cohorts.

Tumor libraries used mostly about 4.8 ug of input genomic DNA for survey sequencing, with two replicates per sample. Following the manufacturer's instructions, the team built TCRbeta libraries using the immunoSEQ hsTCRbeta kit. The completed libraries were mixed into a single pool at 3 nM, then sequenced with an Illumina NovaSeq 6000 S4 flow cell. The study's own analysis went as follows. The immunoSEQ Analyzer was used for raw data preprocessing and quality control. The analysis was limited to productive rearrangements, and each clonotype was defined by a unique CDR3 amino acid sequence. Repertoire clonality was estimated as the Gini-Simpson index, which was calculated using the R package tcR. Gini indices were compared with Student's t test, and associations with tumor size change were assessed by Pearson correlation. What TCRdb holds here is the immuneACCESS table cut down to in-frame rearrangements. Part of the clones is not present; checked against another copy, under half of the missing clones reflect an unresolved V gene, and the others are unexplained. V, J and clone size are taken as reported in that table, and D and trimming were inferred from the DNA itself. This sample is represented by over 10,000 clones; around three fifths of them were singletons. More than 10% of the sample belongs to the ten largest clones.

Trimming leaves V shorter by 4 bases and J shorter by 2 bases, with the junction holding 9 bases beyond the gene matches. From cysteine to phenylalanine, the CDR3 is 15 amino acids long. The CDR3 DNA has 45 bases and is translated from base 1. Looking up the germline V gene yields CDR1 SGDLS and CDR2 YYNGEE. In the case of this clone: Its antigen remains undetermined. No clone much larger than this one lies a single base away; base qualities are absent.

The time point tag for this specimen amounts to: before neoadjuvant nivolumab. Patients were newly diagnosed with stage II-IVA oral cavity squamous cell carcinoma and had received no prior systemic or radiation treatment. The cohort consisted of patients with HPV-negative, locally advanced oral cavity squamous cell carcinoma. The samples were obtained from a longitudinal correlative study of a single-arm phase II trial testing neoadjuvant nivolumab in oral cavity squamous cell carcinoma. Genomic DNA-based TCRbeta sequencing was performed on subject-matched pre- and post-treatment PBMCs and tumors from three responders and three non-responders. The Maxwell RSC DNA from Tissue kit was used to isolate genomic DNA from tumor tissue.

The chain is assembled from TRBV9 and TRBJ2-7, with TRBD2 matching 7 junction bases. This specimen was tumor tissue, taken before nivolumab (anti-PD-1) treatment. The TCR comes from a person between 40 and 85 years old with oral cavity squamous cell carcinoma. The CDR3 reads as follows: CASSLAGGEAYEQYF. DNA sequence: TGTGCCAGCAGCTTAGCGGGCGGGGAGGCCTACGAGCAGTACTTC.